Below are 5 T cell receptor beta chains sequenced from a single sample in a study of technical replicates of blood from a handful of donors. Profiled with immunoSEQ multiplex PCR; TCRdb holds only in-frame clones, not every one. Seen here are 50,000 to 80,000 clones, 86% observed once, and the top ten hold about 4.8%. Sequencing was carried out using PBMCs. The receptors stem from a human donor in good health. Some clones in this sample may be carry-over from other donors' samples.

This clone was observed once. The rearrangement links TRBV14 to TRBJ2-1, with 10 bases aligning to TRBD2. Trimming at V came to 1 base and at J to 15 bases, leaving 9 bases not matched to a gene. Germline V CDR1 and CDR2: SGHDN, FVKESK. The CDR3 consists of 14 residues. CDR3 nucleotides: TGTGCCAGCAGCCAAGCCCTAGCGGGGGCAATGCCGTTCTTC. Translating it yields CASSQALAGAMPFF.

As for this clone: This CDR3 is also generated by other DNA sequences in the sample. The chain is built from TRBV7-8 and TRBJ1-2, with TRBD1 matching 7 bases. The CDR3 sequence is 13 residues long. CDR1 and CDR2 from the germline V gene are SGHVS and FQNEAQ. V lost 3 bases and J lost 2; bases outside the gene matches: 0. The CDR3 DNA sequence: TGTGCCAGCAGCTTGGGACAGAACTATGGCTACACCTTC. Its translation: CASSLGQNYGYTF.

V and J are TRBV19 and TRBJ1-5, with TRBD1 identical over 9 bases. The J segment lost 2 bases and the V segment lost 5 bases, leaving 10 bases of the junction unmatched. From germline, CDR1 is LNHDA and CDR2 SQIVND (reference sequence). The CDR3 is 17 residues long. CDR3 residues: CASSPTRTGVRNQPQHF. The CDR3 coding sequence is TGTGCCAGTAGTCCGACGAGGACAGGGGTCCGCAATCAGCCCCAGCATTTT.

The V gene is TRBV5-1, the J gene TRBJ2-3, with D perhaps matching TRBD2 (6 bases). Between the trimmed V and J ends, which lost 4 bases and 2 bases, there was a span of 11 bases. CDR1 and CDR2 from the germline V gene are SGHRS and YFSETQ. This CDR3 region has 14 residues. In nucleotides, the CDR3 is TGCGCCAGCAGCAGGGACTTTATCACAGATACGCAGTATTTT. Translation gives CASSRDFITDTQYF.

Notes on this clone: One end of the junction fails to match germline, which may point to a read error. The gene calls are TRBV7-6 and TRBJ1-6, with D possibly matching TRBD1 (6 bases). CDR3 length: 14 amino acids. CDR1 and CDR2 (germline): SGHVS, FNYEAQ. The CDR3 loop reads CASTASRGNSLLHF. The CDR3 DNA follows: TGTGCCAGCACCGCTTCCAGGGGAAATTCACTCCTCCACTTT.